These 10 T cell receptor beta chains originate from one sample sequenced in a study of cytomegalovirus exposure and HLA in healthy donors. The repertoire was sequenced with immunoSEQ multiplex PCR; TCRdb's copy has only in-frame clones and lacks some. The sample has some 200,000 clones; about nine tenths are singletons. The sample consisted of PBMCs. The receptor set was obtained from a woman in her late teens or twenties in good health and CMV-seronegative.

This chain joins TRBV5-1 and TRBJ2-5, with 7 bases matching TRBD1. Germline CDR1 SGHRS, CDR2 YFSETQ. This CDR3 is built from 16 residues. Trimming cost V 0 bases and J 0 bases; bases outside gene matches: 5. The CDR3 DNA is TGCGCCAGCAGCTTGGCCACAGGGGTGTACCAAGAGACCCAGTACTTC. This sequence encodes CASSLATGVYQETQYF.

The rearrangement links TRBV5-1 to TRBJ1-3, with TRBD1 matching over 12 bases. With 1 base clipped from V and 2 bases from J, the junction kept 7 bases outside the gene matches. CDR3 size: 18 residues. Looked up from germline, CDR1 is SGHRS and CDR2 is YFSETQ. The CDR3 region is CASSLTGTGGLTGNTIYF. The CDR3 bases are TGCGCCAGCAGCTTGACCGGGACAGGGGGCTTGACTGGAAACACCATATATTTT.

The V gene is TRBV5-1, the J gene TRBJ1-2; TRBD1 agrees at 11 bases. Germline CDR1 is SGHRS and CDR2 is YFSETQ. V shed 0 bases, J shed 7 bases, and the junction held 5 bases outside the gene matches. CDR3 length: 15 residues. CDR3 coding DNA: TGCGCCAGCAGCTTGGTCGGACAGGGGGCGCGTGGCTACACCTTC. Its protein is CASSLVGQGARGYTF.

This chain uses TRBV9 with TRBJ2-7; the D gene is possibly TRBD2 (6 bases). The germline gives CDR1 SGDLS, CDR2 YYNGEE. This CDR3 spans 12 amino acids. V was pared by 8 bases and J by 2 bases, with 11 bases between. CDR3 coding DNA: TGTGCCAGAATAGCGGCGACCTACGAGCAGTACTTC. Translation gives CARIAATYEQYF.

Comment on this clone: This specimen includes other DNA sequences encoding the same CDR3. V usage is TRBV7-9 and J usage is TRBJ1-1; tentative D call: TRBD1 (5 bases). In germline, CDR1 is SEHNR, CDR2 FQNEAQ (reference sequence). Trimming pared 2 bases from V and 2 bases from J, leaving 6 bases between. CDR3 length: 13 amino acids. The CDR3 nucleotides read TGTGCCAGCAGCTTAAGGGGCAACACTGAAGCTTTCTTT. This encodes CASSLRGNTEAFF.

The chain has TRBV19 and TRBJ2-2; D remains unclear. Trimming cost V 4 bases and J 3 bases, with 9 bases left between them. CDR3 length: 14 residues. In germline, CDR1 is LNHDA, CDR2 SQIVND (reference sequence). The DNA for the CDR3 is TGTGCCAGTAGTAACACCGTTGACACCGGGGAGCTGTTTTTT. Translation: CASSNTVDTGELFF.

This chain connects TRBV2 to TRBJ2-3, with D possibly being TRBD2 (6 bases). From germline, CDR1 is SNHLY and CDR2 FYNNEI. The CDR3 sequence is 14 residues long. V was shortened by 4 bases and J by 0 bases, with 8 bases between the two germline ends. In nucleotides, the CDR3 is TGTGCCAGCAGTGTTGGGGGGAGCACAGATACGCAGTATTTT. Its translation is CASSVGGSTDTQYF.

The chain couples TRBV19 to TRBJ1-1; TRBD1 is a possible D gene (5 bases). Trimming left V 5 bases short and J 6 bases short, with 19 bases between. Germline CDR1 is LNHDA and CDR2 is SQIVND (reference sequence). The CDR3 spans 15 residues. The CDR3 spells CASSLRTAGVAEAFF. The CDR3 nucleotides are TGTGCCAGTAGTCTACGGACGGCGGGGGTCGCTGAAGCTTTCTTT.

V is TRBV7-9 and J is TRBJ2-7; D not resolved. The CDR3 consists of 16 residues. V was trimmed by 5 bases and J by 3 bases, leaving 20 bases between them. Germline V gene data show CDR1 as SEHNR and CDR2 as FQNEAQ (reference sequence). In nucleotides, the CDR3 is TGTGCCAGCAGCACCGATTTGGCAGGTCTGGGCTACGAGCAGTACTTC. Translated: CASSTDLAGLGYEQYF.

V usage is TRBV7-8 and J usage is TRBJ1-1; 8 nucleotides line up with TRBD1. The CDR3 has 15 amino acids. Germline trimming cut 3 bases from V and 8 bases from J; bases unmatched to any gene: 11. CDR1 SGHVS and CDR2 FQNEAQ come from the germline V gene. The DNA for the CDR3 is TGTGCCAGCAGCTTCTCGGGGCAGGGGGCGAGGGAAGCTTTCTTT. Amino acids: CASSFSGQGAREAFF.